This T cell receptor beta chain was identified in a study of blood T cell repertoires in COVID-19. About the study: Both acute and convalescent COVID-19 samples were obtained from the United States, Italy and Spain. T cells, B-cell-depleted T cells, or PBMCs provided the cDNA or gDNA that served as material.

The V segment lost 1 base and the J segment 5 bases; nucleotides outside the gene matches: 4. Germline V lookup: CDR1 SGHVS, CDR2 FQNEAQ. The CDR3 has 15 residues. Per the study methods: Amplification of reference gene primers provided the estimated nucleated cell counts. Assay: immunoSEQ multiplex PCR; the TCRdb copy retains only in-frame clones and omits some. V and J calls and clone size come straight from that table; D and trimming were deduced from the DNA. The sample contains 160,000 or so clones, around 81% of which appear only once. Sequenced: peripheral blood. V usage is TRBV7-8 and J usage is TRBJ2-1, with 8 bases identical to TRBD2. The receptor was isolated from a man aged 65-85 years who had recovered from COVID-19. The CDR3 here is CASSLGGGRNNEQFF. CDR3 coding DNA: TGTGCCAGCAGCTTAGGAGGCGGGAGGAACAATGAGCAGTTCTTC.